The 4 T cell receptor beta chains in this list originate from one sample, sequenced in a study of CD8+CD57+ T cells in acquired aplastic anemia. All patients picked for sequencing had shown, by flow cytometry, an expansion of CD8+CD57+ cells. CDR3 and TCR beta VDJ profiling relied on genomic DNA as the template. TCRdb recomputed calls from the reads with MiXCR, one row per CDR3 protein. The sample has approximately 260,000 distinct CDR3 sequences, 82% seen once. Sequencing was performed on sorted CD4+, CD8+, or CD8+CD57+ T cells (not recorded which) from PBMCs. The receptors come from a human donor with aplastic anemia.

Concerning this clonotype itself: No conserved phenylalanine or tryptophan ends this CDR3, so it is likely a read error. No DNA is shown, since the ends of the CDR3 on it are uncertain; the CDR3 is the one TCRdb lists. The CDR3 loop reads CASSDGGINQHLLC. This chain uses TRBV2 with TRBJ1-5; the tabulated D call, TRBD1, remains unverified against the DNA. Germline loops: CDR1 SNHLY, CDR2 FYNNEI. Including both end residues, the CDR3 is 14 amino acids long.

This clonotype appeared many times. This chain's CDR3 is CSARDPGGGEYNEQFF. CDR3 DNA: TGCAGTGCTAGAGATCCTGGCGGGGGGGAATACAATGAGCAGTTCTTC. The chain links TRBV20-1 to TRBJ2-1, with 9 nucleotides matching TRBD2. Unmatched junction bases numbered 7, after V lost 0 bases and J lost 4 bases. Looked up from germline, CDR1 is DFQATT and CDR2 is SNEGSKA (reference sequence). This CDR3 is 16 amino acids long.

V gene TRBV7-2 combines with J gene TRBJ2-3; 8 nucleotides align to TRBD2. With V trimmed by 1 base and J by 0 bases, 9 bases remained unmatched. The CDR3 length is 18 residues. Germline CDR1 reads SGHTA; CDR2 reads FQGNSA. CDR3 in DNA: TGTGCCAGCAGCTTAGTAAGGAACGGGAGGGAAAGCACAGATACGCAGTATTTT. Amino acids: CASSLVRNGRESTDTQYF.

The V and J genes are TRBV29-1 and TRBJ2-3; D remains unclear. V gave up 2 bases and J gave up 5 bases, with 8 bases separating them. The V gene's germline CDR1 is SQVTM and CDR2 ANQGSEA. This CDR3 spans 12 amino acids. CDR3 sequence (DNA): TGCAGCGTTGAAATCGTCGGAGATACGCAGTATTTT. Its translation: CSVEIVGDTQYF.